These 10 T cell receptor beta chains originate from one sample sequenced in a study of beta chain features in type 1 diabetes. Expressed TCRB transcripts got sequenced, as all isolated RNA was reverse transcribed. Profiling relied on immunoSEQ multiplex PCR, and the TCRdb table lists in-frame clones only, not all of them. The table shows 150,000 to 180,000 clones, with approximately 8.1% occurring only once. What was sequenced was central memory CD4+ T cells from blood. All receptors come from a young man in good health.

The rearrangement joins TRBV4-3 to TRBJ2-3, with TRBD2 identical over 8 bases. Germline CDR1 is LGHNA and CDR2 is YSLEER. The V segment lost 1 base and the J segment 5 bases; nucleotides outside the gene matches: 5. This CDR3 has 15 amino acids. CDR3 protein: CASSQAGGPVDTQYF. CDR3 sequence (DNA): TGCGCCAGCAGCCAAGCGGGGGGGCCGGTAGATACGCAGTATTTT.

The rearrangement joins TRBV6-5 to TRBJ2-5, with a possible D match to TRBD1 (5 bases). TRBJ2-7 matches the DNA end more closely, so the J call is doubtful. Germline assignment: CDR1 MNHEY and CDR2 SVGAGI. The CDR3 contains 14 residues. As DNA, the CDR3 is TGTGCCAGCAGTTGGGGCAGGAAGACCTACGAGCAGTACTTC. Translated: CASSWGRKTYEQYF.

This clone was recorded many times. The genes are TRBV23-1 and TRBJ2-7; 9 nucleotides agree with TRBD1. TRBV23-1 is an ORF for which the function is uncertain. CDR3 length equals 16 residues. With 6 bases clipped from V and 4 bases from J, the junction kept 13 bases outside the gene matches. The CDR3 region is CASSPLTGTGLYEQYF. CDR3 sequence (DNA): TGCGCCAGCAGCCCACTCACCGGGACAGGGCTATACGAGCAGTACTTC.

The table lists this clone with many counts. The gene calls are TRBV7-9 and TRBJ1-1; tentative D call: TRBD1 (5 bases). The V gene's germline CDR1 is SEHNR and CDR2 FQNEAQ (reference sequence). Trimming left V 5 bases short and J 1 base short, with 11 bases between. The CDR3 consists of 14 residues. CDR3 in amino acids: CASSHTTENTEAFF. Here the CDR3 DNA reads TGTGCCAGCAGCCACACGACAGAGAACACTGAAGCTTTCTTT.

V is TRBV5-1 and J is TRBJ1-2, with 7 positions matching TRBD1. Losses at the gene ends were 2 bases for V and 2 bases for J; bases not matched to a gene: 3. The CDR3 spans 14 residues. Germline V lookup: CDR1 SGHRS, CDR2 YFSETQ. CDR3 nucleotide sequence: TGCGCCAGCAGCTTAGGGACAGCCAACTATGGCTACACCTTC. This sequence encodes CASSLGTANYGYTF.

This clone appeared a single time. This chain uses TRBV7-2 with TRBJ1-2; 7 bases are a match to TRBD1. Trimming took 2 bases from V and 8 from J; bases not matched to a gene: 8. In germline, CDR1 is SGHTA, CDR2 FQGNSA. The CDR3 consists of 14 residues. The CDR3 region is CASSLNGRGDGYTF. The CDR3 DNA reads TGTGCCAGCAGCTTAAACGGCAGGGGGGACGGCTACACCTTC.

V gene TRBV4-2 combines with J gene TRBJ1-6, with 7 nucleotides matching TRBD1. This CDR3 spans 16 amino acids. Per germline, CDR1 LGHNA and CDR2 YNFKEQ. Unmatched junction bases numbered 10, after V lost 4 bases and J lost 7 bases. CDR3: CASSRGQEMGNSPLHF. DNA for the CDR3: TGTGCCAGCAGCCGAGGACAGGAGATGGGCAATTCACCCCTCCACTTT.

This clone has ten or more counts. The V and J genes are TRBV7-2 and TRBJ2-3; TRBD2 is a possible D gene (6 bases). The CDR3 loop spans 15 amino acids. Looked up from germline, CDR1 is SGHTA and CDR2 is FQGNSA. V shed 4 bases and J shed 0 bases, with 11 bases lying between them. The CDR3 region has the DNA TGTGCCAGCAGCTCTAGCGCCGCTAGCACAGATACGCAGTATTTT. The encoded protein is CASSSSAASTDTQYF.

This clone was recorded once. The rearrangement links TRBV5-4 to TRBJ2-7; 7 bases are shared with TRBD2. Unmatched junction bases numbered 6, after V lost 3 bases and J lost 0 bases. The CDR3 has 15 residues. CDR1 is SGHNT, CDR2 YYREEE, per germline (reference sequence). Written as DNA, the CDR3 is TGTGCCAGCAGCTGGGCGAGCGGGGTCTCCTACGAGCAGTACTTC. Protein: CASSWASGVSYEQYF.

This clone was recorded many times. V gene TRBV4-3 combines with J gene TRBJ1-2; D may be TRBD1 (5 bases). Per germline, CDR1 LGHNA and CDR2 YSLEER. V was pared by 4 bases and J by 4 bases, with 16 bases between. This CDR3 is built from 15 residues. The CDR3 loop reads CASSLDSLDSYGYTF. CDR3 DNA sequence: TGCGCCAGCAGCCTCGACAGCCTCGACAGCTATGGCTACACCTTC.